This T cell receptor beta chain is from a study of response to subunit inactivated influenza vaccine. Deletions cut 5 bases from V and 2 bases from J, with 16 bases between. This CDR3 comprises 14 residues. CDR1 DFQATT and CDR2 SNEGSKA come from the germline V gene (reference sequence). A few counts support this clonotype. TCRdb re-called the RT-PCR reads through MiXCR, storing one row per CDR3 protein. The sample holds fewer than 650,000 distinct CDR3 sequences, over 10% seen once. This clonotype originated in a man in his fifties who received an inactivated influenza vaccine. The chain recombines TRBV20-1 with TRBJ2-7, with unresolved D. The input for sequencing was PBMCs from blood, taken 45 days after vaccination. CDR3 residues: CSAPLLAGAYEQYF. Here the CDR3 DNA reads TGCAGTGCTCCGCTCCTGGCAGGAGCCTACGAGCAGTACTTC.